A selection of T cell receptor beta chains follows, all from one sample in a study of blood T cells in healthy people across ages. In TCRdb, the 5' RACE reads were re-called with MiXCR into one record per CDR3 protein. The table lists roughly 1.6 million distinct CDR3 sequences, 34% of them singletons. The source material was blood. The receptors come from a woman aged 30 to 39 in good health. The CDR3 runs from the conserved cysteine through the conserved F or W. A D gene is named only where the DNA matches it firmly. Where a row states a size, it is once, few, many or the class of an expanded clone; other rows omit it.

j_call v_call cdr3_length d_call clone_size cdr3_aa cdr3_nt
TRBJ2-3 TRBV3-1 18 . . CASSPLPAASEPTDTQYF TGTGCCAGCAGCCCCCTCCCAGCAGCTAGCGAGCCCACAGATACGCAGTATTTT
TRBJ2-3 TRBV7-2 14 . . CASSPSGRGVTQYF TGTGCCAGCAGCCCCTCGGGACGGGGAGTTACGCAGTATTTT
TRBJ2-7 TRBV3-1 13 . . CADPIRHPYEQYF TGTGCCGACCCCATCAGACACCCCTACGAGCAGTACTTC
TRBJ1-2 TRBV3-1 13 . few CASSQERGVGYTF TGTGCCAGCAGCCAAGAACGAGGGGTTGGCTACACCTTC
TRBJ1-5 TRBV10-3 16 . . CAIRDDRYSEGVFQHF TGTGCCATCAGGGATGACAGGTATTCGGAGGGGGTATTTCAGCATTTT
TRBJ1-6 TRBV6-1 15 . . CASSEENGYNSPLHF TGTGCCAGCAGTGAAGAGAATGGCTATAATTCACCCCTCCACTTT
TRBJ2-2 TRBV6-4 13 . . CASSDRSTGELFF TGTGCCAGCAGTGACCGTAGCACCGGGGAGCTGTTTTTT
TRBJ2-3 TRBV2 15 . . CASSETRGPADTQYF TGTGCCAGCAGTGAAACGAGAGGGCCGGCAGATACGCAGTATTTT
TRBJ2-2 TRBV30 15 TRBD2 . CAWTLAGVFGGELFF TGTGCCTGGACTCTAGCGGGGGTCTTCGGCGGGGAGCTGTTTTTT
TRBJ1-2 TRBV5-1 13 . few CASSIDNNYGYTF TGCGCCAGCAGCATCGACAACAACTATGGCTACACCTTC
TRBJ1-4 TRBV20-1 15 TRBD1 . CSARDGETGVEKLFF TGCAGTGCTAGAGATGGAGAGACAGGGGTAGAAAAACTGTTTTTT
TRBJ2-3 TRBV20-1 18 TRBD2 few CSARVSASGTLFTDTKYF TGCAGTGCTAGAGTTTCCGCTAGCGGGACACTCTTCACAGATACGAAGTATTTT
TRBJ1-4 TRBV10-3 13 . . CAISELQGEKLFF TGTGCCATCAGTGAGCTGCAGGGCGAAAAACTGTTTTTT
TRBJ2-5 TRBV7-9 16 TRBD2 . CASSLGLAGDLETQYF TGTGCCAGCAGCTTAGGTCTAGCGGGAGATTTGGAGACCCAGTACTTC
TRBJ2-5 TRBV4-2 13 . many CASSRVTQETQYF TGTGCCAGCAGCCGTGTGACCCAAGAGACCCAGTACTTC
TRBJ1-1 TRBV27 11 . few CASSFGSKAFF TGTGCCAGCAGTTTCGGCAGTAAAGCTTTCTTT